This T cell receptor beta chain appears in the sequencing data of a study of shared clonotypes between healthy human individuals. V was trimmed by 2 bases and J by 7 bases, leaving 5 bases between them. The germline V gene encodes CDR1 SGHKS and CDR2 YYEKEE (reference sequence). This CDR3 is built from 11 residues. TCRdb keeps only in-frame clones here, not all; method: immunoSEQ multiplex PCR. Of 980,000 or so clones listed, around 80% are singletons. The specimen sequenced was memory CD4+ T cells sorted from blood. Subset indicated: CD45RA-negative fraction. The TCR comes from a man between 18 and 29 years old in good health. The chain employs TRBV5-5 and TRBJ2-3; D remains unclear. The CDR3 reads CASSFSNTQYF. The CDR3 bases are TGTGCCAGCAGCTTTAGTAATACGCAGTATTTT.